There are a few counts of the clone carrying this T cell receptor (beta chain). Its antigen is still unknown. The CDR3 spans 19 residues. CDR1 and CDR2 (germline): MDHEN, SYDVKM. Germline trimming cut 0 bases from V and 3 bases from J; bases unmatched to any gene: 14. These data come from a study of molecular identifiers for immune sequencing clone quantification. Findings of the study overall: Sizes of clones that are highly expanded could be underestimated (if identical TCR molecules share a barcode). Reports indicate spiked Jurkat TCR RNA from one cell could be found among 900,000 to 1,000,000 naive cells.

TCRdb redid the calling of the PCR reads with MiXCR, one entry per CDR3 protein. The sample includes hundreds of thousands of distinct CDR3 sequences, 25% of them seen just once. Naive CD8 T cells underwent sorting with the CD8+CD4-CCR7+CD45RA+ definition. Sequenced material: naive CD8+ T cells from blood, with Jurkat cell RNA spiked in. Subset noted: FACS-sorted CD8+CD4-CCR7+CD45RA+ naive T cells. The chain uses TRBV28 and TRBJ2-3; 8 positions match TRBD1. The receptor was isolated from a human donor in good health. Some libraries in this study had Jurkat cell RNA spiked in. The CDR3 loop is CASSLWGSRAGGGTDTQYF. CDR3 coding DNA: TGTGCCAGCAGTTTATGGGGCTCTAGGGCAGGGGGCGGGACAGATACGCAGTATTTT. Supplemented by reference TRBV28 and TRBJ2-3, the full variable domain reads DVKVTQSSRYLVKRTGEKVFLECVQDMDHENMFWYRQDPGLGLRLIYFSYDVKMKEKGDIPEGYSVSREKKERFSLILESASTNQTSMYLCASSLWGSRAGGGTDTQYFGPGTRLTVL.